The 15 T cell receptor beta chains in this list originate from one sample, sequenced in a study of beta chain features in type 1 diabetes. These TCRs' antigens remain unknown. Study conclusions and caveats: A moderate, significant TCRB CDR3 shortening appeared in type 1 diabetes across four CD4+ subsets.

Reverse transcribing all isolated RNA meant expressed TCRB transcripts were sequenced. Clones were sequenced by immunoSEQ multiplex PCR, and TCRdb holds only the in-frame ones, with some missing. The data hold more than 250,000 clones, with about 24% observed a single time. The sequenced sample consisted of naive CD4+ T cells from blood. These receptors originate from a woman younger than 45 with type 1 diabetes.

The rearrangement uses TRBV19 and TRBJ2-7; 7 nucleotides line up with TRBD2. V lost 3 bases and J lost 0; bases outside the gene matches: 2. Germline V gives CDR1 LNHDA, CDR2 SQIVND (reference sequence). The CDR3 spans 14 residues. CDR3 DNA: TGTGCCAGTAGTATCCTAGCGGACTCCTACGAGCAGTACTTC. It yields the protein CASSILADSYEQYF.

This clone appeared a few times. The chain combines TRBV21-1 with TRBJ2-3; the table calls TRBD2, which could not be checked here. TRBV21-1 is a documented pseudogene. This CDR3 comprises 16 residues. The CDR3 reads CASSKGGGRATDTQYF. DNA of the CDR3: TGTGCCAGCAGCAAAGGAGGGGGGAGGGCCACAGATACGCAGTATTTT.

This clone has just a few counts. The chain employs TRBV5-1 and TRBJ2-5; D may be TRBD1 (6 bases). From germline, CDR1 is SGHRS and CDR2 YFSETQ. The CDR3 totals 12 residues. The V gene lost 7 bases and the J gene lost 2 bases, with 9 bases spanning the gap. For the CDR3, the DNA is TGCGCCAGCGGACAGTTGCAAGAGACCCAGTACTTC. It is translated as CASGQLQETQYF.

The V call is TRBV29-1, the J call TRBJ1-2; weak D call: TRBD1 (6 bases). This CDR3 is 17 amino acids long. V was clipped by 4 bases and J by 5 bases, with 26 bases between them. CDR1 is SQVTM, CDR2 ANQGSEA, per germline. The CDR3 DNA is TGCAGCGTTGCCAAGAGTCAGGGGCCTGGCTCCCAATATGGCTACACCTTC. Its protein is CSVAKSQGPGSQYGYTF.

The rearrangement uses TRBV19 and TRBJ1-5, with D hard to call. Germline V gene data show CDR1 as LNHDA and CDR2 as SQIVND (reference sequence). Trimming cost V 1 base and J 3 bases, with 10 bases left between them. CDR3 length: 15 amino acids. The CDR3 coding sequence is TGTGCCAGTAGTATAGTTGGAGGGTCCAATCAGCCCCAGCATTTT. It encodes CASSIVGGSNQPQHF.

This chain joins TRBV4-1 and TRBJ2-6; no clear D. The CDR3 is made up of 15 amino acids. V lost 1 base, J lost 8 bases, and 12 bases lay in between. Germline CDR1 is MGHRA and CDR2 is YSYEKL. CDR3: CASSQVSDLSNVLTF. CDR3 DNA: TGCGCCAGCAGCCAAGTCTCTGACTTGTCCAACGTCCTGACTTTC.

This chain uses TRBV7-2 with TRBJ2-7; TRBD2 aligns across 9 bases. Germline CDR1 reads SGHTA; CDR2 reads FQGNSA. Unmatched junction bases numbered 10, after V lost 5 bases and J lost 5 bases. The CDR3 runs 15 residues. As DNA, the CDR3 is TGTGCCAGCAGCACCAGACTAGCGGAGCCTGACGAGCAGTACTTC. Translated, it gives CASSTRLAEPDEQYF. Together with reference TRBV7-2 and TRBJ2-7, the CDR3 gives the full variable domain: GAGVSQSPSNKVTEKGKDVELRCDPISGHTALYWYRQSLGQGLEFLIYFQGNSAPDKSGLPSDRFSAERTGGSVSTLTIQRTQQEDSAVYLCASSTRLAEPDEQYFGPGTRLTVT.

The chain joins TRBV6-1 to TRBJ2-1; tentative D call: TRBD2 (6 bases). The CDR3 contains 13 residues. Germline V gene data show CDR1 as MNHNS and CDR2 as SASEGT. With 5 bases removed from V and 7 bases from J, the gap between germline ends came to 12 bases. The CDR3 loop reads CASSLLASNEQFF. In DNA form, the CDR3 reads TGTGCCAGCAGTTTACTAGCCTCGAATGAGCAGTTCTTC.

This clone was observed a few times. CDR3 sequence reads: CASSLGVGRGQETQYF. CDR3 nucleotide sequence: TGTGCCAGCAGTTTAGGGGTGGGGCGGGGGCAAGAGACCCAGTACTTC. V and J are TRBV27 and TRBJ2-5; TRBD2 aligns across 7 bases. From germline, CDR1 is MNHEY and CDR2 SMNVEV (reference sequence). The length of the CDR3 is 16 residues. The J segment lost 2 bases and the V segment lost 2 bases, leaving 8 bases of the junction unmatched.

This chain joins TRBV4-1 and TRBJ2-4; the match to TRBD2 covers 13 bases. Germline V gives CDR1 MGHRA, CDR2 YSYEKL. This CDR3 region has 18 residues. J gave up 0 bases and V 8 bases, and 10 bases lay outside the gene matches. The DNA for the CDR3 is TGCGCCAGCCGACTACTAGCGGGAGGGCCCCTAGCCAAAAACATTCAGTACTTC. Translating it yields CASRLLAGGPLAKNIQYF.

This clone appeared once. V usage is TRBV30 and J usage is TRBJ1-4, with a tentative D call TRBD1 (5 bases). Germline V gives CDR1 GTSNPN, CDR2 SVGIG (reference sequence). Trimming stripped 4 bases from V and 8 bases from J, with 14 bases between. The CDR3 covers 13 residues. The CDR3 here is CAWNFQGLEKLFF. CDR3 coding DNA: TGTGCCTGGAACTTTCAGGGCTTGGAAAAACTGTTTTTT.

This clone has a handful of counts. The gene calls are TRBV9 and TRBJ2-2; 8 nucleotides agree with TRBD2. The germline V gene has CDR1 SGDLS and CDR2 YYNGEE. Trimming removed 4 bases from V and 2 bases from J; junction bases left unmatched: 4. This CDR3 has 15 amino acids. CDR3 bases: TGTGCCAGCAGCAGCGGGAGTGCAAACACCGGGGAGCTGTTTTTT. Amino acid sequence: CASSSGSANTGELFF.

The CDR3 loop reads CASITFNEQFF. CDR3 bases: TGTGCCAGCATAACTTTCAATGAGCAGTTCTTC. The rearrangement joins TRBV21-1 to TRBJ2-1; TRBD2 reflects the table's D call only, with no check against the DNA. TRBV21-1 is given as a pseudogene. The CDR3 contains 11 residues.

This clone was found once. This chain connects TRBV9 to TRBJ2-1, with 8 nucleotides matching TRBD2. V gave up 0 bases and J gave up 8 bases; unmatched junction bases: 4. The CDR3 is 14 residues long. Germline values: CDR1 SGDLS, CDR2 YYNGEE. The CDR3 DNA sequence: TGTGCCAGCAGCGTAGGCGGGAGGATCGATGAGCAGTTCTTC. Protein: CASSVGGRIDEQFF.

CDR3 DNA sequence: TGTGCCAGCAGCCTCGGGACAGGCTCTAACAATCAGCCCCAGCATTTT. Amino acids: CASSLGTGSNNQPQHF. The V gene is TRBV13, the J gene TRBJ1-5, with 8 positions matching TRBD1. With 5 bases clipped from V and 3 bases from J, the junction kept 9 bases outside the gene matches. CDR3 size: 16 residues. Germline V lookup: CDR1 PRHDT, CDR2 FYEKMQ (reference sequence).